Described below is a single T cell receptor (beta chain) sequence and its context. This clonotype was seen at least ten times. It lacks a known antigen. It has no much larger one-base neighbor in the sample; base qualities were not kept. cDNA was synthesized by template-switch 5'RACE using a primer carrying a 10-nucleotide random unique molecular identifier by which each TCR transcript was tagged. Over 180 million TCR-beta sequences, covering 15-18 subjects, were produced in each sequencing run. Total RNA was extracted with the RNeasy kit. Using the KAPA Real-time Library Amplification kit, TCR-beta VDJ regions were amplified with primers for the TCR constant region and the 5'RACE anchor. Sample indexes and Illumina adaptors were added in a first PCR, after which library yield was increased in a second PCR. After purification with Ampure beads, the TCR product of roughly 650 bp was size-selected on a 2% E-gel SizeSelection system. Before pooling, library quality was checked on a Bioanalyzer, concentration was measured with Qubit, and libraries were quantified with the Kapa Library Quantification kit. An Illumina HiSeq 2500 sequenced the libraries paired-end 2 x 150 bp. To increase sequence diversity, roughly 24-30% phiX was spiked into each library pool. In the source study's methods: The UMI-based MiGEC pipeline processed quality-filtered reads and removed over 80% of raw TCR sequences during error correction. VDJ genes were aligned to IMGT germline references, and each clonotype was defined by a unique CDR3 amino acid sequence together with V-J genes. Clonal expansion, Shannon diversity and CDR3 relatedness (CalcPairwiseDistances, ClusterSamples) were evaluated with VDJtools, and phylogenetic trees were built with CLCbio workbench. Using coefficient-of-variation modelling across technical triplicates, the study counted a clone as expanded if it had at least 8 unique UMIs. The raw public reads went through TCRdb reprocessing: fastp at Q25, MiXCR clone calling, in-frame beta chains kept. Merged by CDR3 protein, the rows form single entries marked with the most common genes and DNA. The V and J calls, along with clone size, are taken from TCRdb and not from the paper's own processing. The sample includes more than 50,000 distinct CDR3 sequences, with 3% to 4% observed a single time. Of the sample, about 7.1% falls within the top ten clones.

Libraries from unsorted PBMCs were made from 2 million PBMCs kept in RNAlater at -80 degrees C until RNA extraction. The multiple sclerosis patients were enrolled in a US clinical protocol that evaluated disease progression with magnetic resonance imaging. Peripheral blood was subjected to Ficoll-Hypaque density gradient centrifugation to isolate PBMCs, which were then cryopreserved in liquid nitrogen. These data belong to a study of neurological immune-mediated disorders (dated by TCRdb to about 2019). The study in broad terms: Among the approximately 35 multiple sclerosis patients, relapsing-remitting MS was present in 31 and secondary progressive MS was present in 3. The study compared peripheral blood TCR-beta repertoires of HTLV-I-associated myelopathy (HAM/TSP) patients, multiple sclerosis patients and healthy controls using UMI-based sequencing. Of the approximately 66 subjects in the cohort, about 14 were HAM/TSP patients, roughly 35 were multiple sclerosis patients, and about 20 were healthy controls. Alongside PBMC samples, the set of more than 85 TCR-beta libraries contained longitudinal samples, technical triplicates, and paired CD4+ and CD8+ T-cell subsets that had been sorted.

Study-level results and caveats: In phylogenetic analysis, the repertoires of 18 of 34 MS patients grouped into a cluster of related CDR3 sequences, which suggests a possible signature at the repertoire level. TCR clonal expansion was highest in HAM/TSP patients and lowest in MS patients, with MS patients falling below even healthy controls. Expanded clones from different subjects shared no identical CDR3 amino acid sequences, which suggests that TCR-beta repertoires were private in all groups. The MS cluster showed no association with clinical or MRI features, and the authors stated that larger cohorts are needed.

From the cysteine through the phenylalanine, the CDR3 covers 14 amino acids. CDR3 DNA is the only sequence kept; it has 42 bases, read in frame from the first base. Via the germline V gene, CDR1 is SGHVS and CDR2 FQNEAQ. V and J are truncated by 1 base and 9 bases respectively, leaving an intervening sequence of 13 bases. The receptor's source is a woman aged 55-70 years with multiple sclerosis. The chain joins TRBV7-8 to TRBJ1-5; the D segment could be TRBD1, given 5 matching bases. Sample: PBMCs. The sequenced DNA is TGTGCCAGCAGCTTAGGGGCAACCAGGGCGCCCCAGCATTTT. Protein translation: CASSLGATRAPQHF.